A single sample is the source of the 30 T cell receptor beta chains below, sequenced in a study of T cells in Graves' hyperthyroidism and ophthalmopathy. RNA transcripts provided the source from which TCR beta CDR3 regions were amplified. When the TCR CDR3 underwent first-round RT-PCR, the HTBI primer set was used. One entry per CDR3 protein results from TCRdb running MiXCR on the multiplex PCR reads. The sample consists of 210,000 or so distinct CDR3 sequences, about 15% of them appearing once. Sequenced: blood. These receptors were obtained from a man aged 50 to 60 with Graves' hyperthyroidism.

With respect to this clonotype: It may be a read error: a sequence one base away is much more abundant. The chain's CDR3 is CASSLAQTIQYF. The CDR3 nucleotides are TGTGCCAGCAGCTTGGCCCAAACCATTCAGTACTTC. The chain combines TRBV11-2 with TRBJ2-4; the D is unclear. CDR3 length equals 12 residues. V was shortened by 3 bases and J by 9 bases, with 9 bases between the two germline ends. Germline CDR1 is SGHAT and CDR2 is FQNNGV.

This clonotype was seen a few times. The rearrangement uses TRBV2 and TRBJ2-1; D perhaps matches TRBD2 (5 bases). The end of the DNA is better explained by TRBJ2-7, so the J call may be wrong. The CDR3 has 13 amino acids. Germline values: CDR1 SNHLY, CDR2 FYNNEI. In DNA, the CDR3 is TGTGCCAGCAGAGGGAGCTCCTACGCTGAGCAGTACTTC. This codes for CASRGSSYAEQYF.

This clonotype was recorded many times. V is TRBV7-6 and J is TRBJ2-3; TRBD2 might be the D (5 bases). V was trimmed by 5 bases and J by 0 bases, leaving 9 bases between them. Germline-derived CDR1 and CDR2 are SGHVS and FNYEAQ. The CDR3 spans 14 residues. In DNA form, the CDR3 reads TGTGCCAGCAGCGGAGGACCTAGCACAGATACGCAGTATTTT. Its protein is CASSGGPSTDTQYF. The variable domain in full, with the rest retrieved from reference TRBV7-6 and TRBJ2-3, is GAGVSQSPRYKVTKRGQDVALRCDPISGHVSLYWYRQALGQGPEFLTYFNYEAQQDKSGLPNDRFSAERPEGSISTLTIQRTEQRDSAMYRCASSGGPSTDTQYFGPGTRLTVL.

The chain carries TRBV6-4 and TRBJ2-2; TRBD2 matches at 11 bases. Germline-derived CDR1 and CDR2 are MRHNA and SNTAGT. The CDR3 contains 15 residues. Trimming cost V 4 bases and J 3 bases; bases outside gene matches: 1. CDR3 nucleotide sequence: TGTGCCAGCAGTGTACTAGCGGGAGACACCGGGGAGCTGTTTTTT. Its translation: CASSVLAGDTGELFF.

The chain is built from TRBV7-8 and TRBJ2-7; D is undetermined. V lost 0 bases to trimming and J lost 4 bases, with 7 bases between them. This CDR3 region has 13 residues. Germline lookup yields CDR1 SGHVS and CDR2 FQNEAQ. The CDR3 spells CASSLAPLYEQYF. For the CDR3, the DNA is TGTGCCAGCAGCTTAGCCCCACTATACGAGCAGTACTTC.

CDR3 DNA sequence: TGTGCCAGCAGCAGATGGGCAGGGGTCTACGAGCAGTACTTC. This codes for CASSRWAGVYEQYF. The V gene is TRBV9, the J gene TRBJ2-7; D is perhaps TRBD1 (6 bases). V dropped 4 bases and J dropped 3 bases, with 14 bases sitting between them. Germline CDR1 reads SGDLS; CDR2 reads YYNGEE. CDR3 size: 14 residues.

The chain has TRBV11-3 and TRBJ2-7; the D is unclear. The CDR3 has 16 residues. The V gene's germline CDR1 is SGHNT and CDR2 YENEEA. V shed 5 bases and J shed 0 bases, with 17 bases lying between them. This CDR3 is CASSPAGGGPSYEQYF. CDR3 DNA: TGTGCCAGCAGCCCTGCCGGTGGCGGCCCCTCCTACGAGCAGTACTTC. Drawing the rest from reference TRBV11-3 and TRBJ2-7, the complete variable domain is EAGVVQSPRYKIIEKKQPVAFWCNPISGHNTLYWYLQNLGQGPELLIRYENEEAVDDSQLPKDRFSAERLKGVDSTLKIQPAELGDSAVYLCASSPAGGGPSYEQYFGPGTRLTVT.

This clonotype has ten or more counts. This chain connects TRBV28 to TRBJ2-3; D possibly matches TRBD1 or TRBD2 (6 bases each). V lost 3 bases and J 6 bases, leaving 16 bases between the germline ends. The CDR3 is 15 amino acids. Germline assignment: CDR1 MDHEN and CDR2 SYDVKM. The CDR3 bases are TGTGCCAGCAGTTTGGGGGAAACAGGGAGGGATACGCAGTATTTT. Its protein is CASSLGETGRDTQYF.

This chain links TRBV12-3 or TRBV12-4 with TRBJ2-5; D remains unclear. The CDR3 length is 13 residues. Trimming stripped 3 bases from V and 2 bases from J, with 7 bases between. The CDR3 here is CASSFGWQETQYF. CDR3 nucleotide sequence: TGTGCCAGCAGTTTTGGCTGGCAAGAGACCCAGTACTTC.

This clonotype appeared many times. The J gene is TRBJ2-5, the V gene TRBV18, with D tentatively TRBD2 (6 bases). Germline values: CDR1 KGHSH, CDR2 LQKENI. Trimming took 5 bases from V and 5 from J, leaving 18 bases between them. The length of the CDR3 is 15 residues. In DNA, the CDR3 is TGTGCCAGCTCAACCTCGGGACTCCCGGGGGAGACCCAGTACTTC. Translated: CASSTSGLPGETQYF.

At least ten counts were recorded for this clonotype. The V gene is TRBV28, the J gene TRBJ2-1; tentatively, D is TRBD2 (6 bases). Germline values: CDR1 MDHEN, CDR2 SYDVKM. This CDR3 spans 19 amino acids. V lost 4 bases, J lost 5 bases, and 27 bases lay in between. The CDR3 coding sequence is TGTGCCAGCAGTTCCATCGGGGGTGGGAGCGGGTCTTGGAACAATGAGCAGTTCTTC. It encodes CASSSIGGGSGSWNNEQFF.

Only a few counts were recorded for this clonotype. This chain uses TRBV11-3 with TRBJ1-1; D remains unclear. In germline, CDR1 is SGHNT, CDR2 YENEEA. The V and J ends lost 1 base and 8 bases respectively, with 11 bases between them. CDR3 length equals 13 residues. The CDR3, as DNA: TGTGCCAGCAGCTTAGTTGAAGAAACCGAAGCTTTCTTT. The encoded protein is CASSLVEETEAFF.

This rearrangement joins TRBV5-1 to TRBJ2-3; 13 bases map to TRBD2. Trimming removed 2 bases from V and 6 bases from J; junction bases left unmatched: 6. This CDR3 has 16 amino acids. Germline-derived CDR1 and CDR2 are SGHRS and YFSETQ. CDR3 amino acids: CASSLYGLAGVDTQYF. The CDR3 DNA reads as TGCGCCAGCAGCTTATACGGACTAGCGGGAGTTGATACGCAGTATTTT.

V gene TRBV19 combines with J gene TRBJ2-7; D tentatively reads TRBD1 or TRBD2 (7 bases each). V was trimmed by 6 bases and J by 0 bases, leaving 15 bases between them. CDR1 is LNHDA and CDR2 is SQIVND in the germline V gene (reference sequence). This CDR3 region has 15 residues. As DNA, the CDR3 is TGTGCCAGTAGCCCAGGGGGGGGGCCCTCCTACGAGCAGTACTTC. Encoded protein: CASSPGGGPSYEQYF.

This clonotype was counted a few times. Here the CDR3 reads CASSLTLAGSTDTQYF. CDR3 DNA: TGCGCCAGCAGCTTGACCCTAGCGGGCAGCACAGATACGCAGTATTTT. The V call is TRBV5-1, the J call TRBJ2-3; TRBD2 agrees at 8 bases. The CDR3 length is 16 residues. Germline CDR1 and CDR2: SGHRS and YFSETQ. The trim removed 1 base at V and 0 bases at J, leaving 4 bases unmatched. Supplemented by reference TRBV5-1 and TRBJ2-3, the full variable domain reads KAGVTQTPRYLIKTRGQQVTLSCSPISGHRSVSWYQQTPGQGLQFLFEYFSETQRNKGNFPGRFSGRQFSNSRSEMNVSTLELGDSALYLCASSLTLAGSTDTQYFGPGTRLTVL.

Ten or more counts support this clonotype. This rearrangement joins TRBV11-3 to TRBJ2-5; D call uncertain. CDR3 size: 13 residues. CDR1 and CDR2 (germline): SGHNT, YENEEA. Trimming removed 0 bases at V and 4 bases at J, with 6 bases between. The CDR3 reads CASSLDGGETQYF. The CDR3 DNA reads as TGTGCCAGCAGCTTAGATGGCGGAGAGACCCAGTACTTC.

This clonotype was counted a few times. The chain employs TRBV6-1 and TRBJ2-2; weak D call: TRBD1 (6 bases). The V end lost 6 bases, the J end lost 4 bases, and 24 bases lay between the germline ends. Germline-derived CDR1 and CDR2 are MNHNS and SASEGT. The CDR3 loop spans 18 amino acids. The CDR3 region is CASSQAGVMGDPTGELFF. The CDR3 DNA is TGTGCCAGCAGCCAGGCAGGGGTTATGGGAGACCCCACCGGGGAGCTGTTTTTT.

CDR3 coding DNA: TGTGCCAGCAGCTATTGGACTAGCGGGAGGGTGGAGACCCAGTACTTC. Translation: CASSYWTSGRVETQYF. J is TRBJ2-5 and V is TRBV7-2; TRBD2 aligns across 15 bases. The J segment lost 5 bases and the V segment lost 4 bases, leaving 5 bases of the junction unmatched. From germline, CDR1 is SGHTA and CDR2 FQGNSA. The CDR3 length is 16 residues.

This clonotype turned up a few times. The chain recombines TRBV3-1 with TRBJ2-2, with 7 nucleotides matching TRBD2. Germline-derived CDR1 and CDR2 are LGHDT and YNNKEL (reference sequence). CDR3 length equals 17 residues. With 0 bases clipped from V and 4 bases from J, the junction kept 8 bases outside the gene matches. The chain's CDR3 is CASSQDIRTGGTGELFF. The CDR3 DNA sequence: TGTGCCAGCAGCCAAGATATCAGGACGGGAGGCACCGGGGAGCTGTTTTTT.

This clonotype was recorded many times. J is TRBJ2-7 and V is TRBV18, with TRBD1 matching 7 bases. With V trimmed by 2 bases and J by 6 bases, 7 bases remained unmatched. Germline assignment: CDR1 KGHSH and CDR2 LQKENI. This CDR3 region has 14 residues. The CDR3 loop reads CASSPGPGGGEQYF. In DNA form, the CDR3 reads TGTGCCAGCTCACCAGGCCCAGGGGGTGGCGAGCAGTACTTC.

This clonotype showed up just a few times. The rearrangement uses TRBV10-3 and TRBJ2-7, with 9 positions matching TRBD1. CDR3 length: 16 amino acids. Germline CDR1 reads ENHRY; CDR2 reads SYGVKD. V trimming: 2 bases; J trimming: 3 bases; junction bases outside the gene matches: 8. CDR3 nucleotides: TGTGCCATCAGTGAGCAACCGGGACAGGGAAACTACGAGCAGTACTTC. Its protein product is CAISEQPGQGNYEQYF.

CDR3 loop: CASSPGTGTRIFRQETQYF. DNA for the CDR3: TGCGCCAGCAGCCCTGGGACAGGGACTAGAATATTTCGCCAAGAGACCCAGTACTTC. This sequence joins TRBV4-3 and TRBJ2-5; D perhaps matches TRBD1 (9 bases). V was clipped by 4 bases and J by 1 base, with 25 bases between them. In germline, CDR1 is LGHNA, CDR2 YSLEER. CDR3 length: 19 amino acids.

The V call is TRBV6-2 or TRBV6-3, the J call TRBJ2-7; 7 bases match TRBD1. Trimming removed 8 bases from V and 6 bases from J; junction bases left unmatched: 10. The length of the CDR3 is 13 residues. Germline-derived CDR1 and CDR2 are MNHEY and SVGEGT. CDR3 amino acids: CASGPGRGTEQYF. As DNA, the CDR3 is TGTGCCAGCGGCCCCGGCAGGGGGACCGAGCAGTACTTC.

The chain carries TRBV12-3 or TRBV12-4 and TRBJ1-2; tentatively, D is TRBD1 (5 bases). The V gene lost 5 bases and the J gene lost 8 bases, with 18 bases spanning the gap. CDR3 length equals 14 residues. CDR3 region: CASSPRGSTSGYTF. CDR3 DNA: TGTGCCAGCAGTCCCCGGGGCAGTACGAGCGGCTACACCTTC.

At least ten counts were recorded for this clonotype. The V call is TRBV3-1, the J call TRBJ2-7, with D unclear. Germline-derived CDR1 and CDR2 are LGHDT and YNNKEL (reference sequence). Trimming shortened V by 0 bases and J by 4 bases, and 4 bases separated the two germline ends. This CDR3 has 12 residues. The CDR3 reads CASSQDTYEQYF. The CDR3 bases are TGTGCCAGCAGCCAAGACACATACGAGCAGTACTTC.

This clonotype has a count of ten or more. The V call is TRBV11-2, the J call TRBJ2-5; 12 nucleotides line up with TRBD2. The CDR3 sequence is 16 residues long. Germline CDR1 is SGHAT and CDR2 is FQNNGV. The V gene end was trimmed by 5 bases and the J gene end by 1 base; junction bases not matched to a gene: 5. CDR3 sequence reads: CASSPTSGRPQETQYF. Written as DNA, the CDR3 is TGTGCCAGCAGCCCTACTAGCGGGAGGCCCCAAGAGACCCAGTACTTC.

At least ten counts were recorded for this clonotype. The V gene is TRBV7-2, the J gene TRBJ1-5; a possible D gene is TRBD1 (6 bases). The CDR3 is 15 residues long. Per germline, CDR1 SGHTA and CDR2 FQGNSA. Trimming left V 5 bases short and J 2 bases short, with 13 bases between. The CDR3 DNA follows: TGTGCCAGCAGCACACAGGGTGGCGGCAATCAGCCCCAGCATTTT. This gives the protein CASSTQGGGNQPQHF.

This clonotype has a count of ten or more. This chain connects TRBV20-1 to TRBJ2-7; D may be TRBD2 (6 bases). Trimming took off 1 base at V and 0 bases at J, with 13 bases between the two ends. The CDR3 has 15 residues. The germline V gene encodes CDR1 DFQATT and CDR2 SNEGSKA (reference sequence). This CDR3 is CSARGKTRFSYEQYF. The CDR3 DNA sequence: TGCAGTGCTAGAGGAAAGACTAGATTCTCCTACGAGCAGTACTTC.

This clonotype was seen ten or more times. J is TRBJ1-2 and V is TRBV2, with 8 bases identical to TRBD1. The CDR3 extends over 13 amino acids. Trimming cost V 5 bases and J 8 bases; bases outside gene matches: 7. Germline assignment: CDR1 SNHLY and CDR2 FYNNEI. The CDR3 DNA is TGTGCCAGCAGTTGGCAGGGGGCGCAAGGCTACACCTTC. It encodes CASSWQGAQGYTF.

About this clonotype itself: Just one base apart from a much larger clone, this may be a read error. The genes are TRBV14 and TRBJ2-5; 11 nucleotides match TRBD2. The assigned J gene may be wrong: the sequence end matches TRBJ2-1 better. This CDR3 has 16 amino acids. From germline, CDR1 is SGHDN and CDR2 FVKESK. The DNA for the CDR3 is TGTGCCAGCAGCCTCGGACTAGCGGGCTACCAAGAGACCCAGTTCTTC. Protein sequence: CASSLGLAGYQETQFF.